These T cell receptor beta chains were read from a single sample in a study of cytomegalovirus exposure and HLA in healthy donors. Clones were read by immunoSEQ multiplex PCR, and TCRdb kept only the in-frame ones, dropping some. The repertoire holds some 150,000 clones, with about 60% as singletons. The sample comprised PBMCs. These receptors were taken from a woman aged 60-70 years in good health and CMV-seropositive. CDR3s include the opening cysteine and the closing phenylalanine or tryptophan. Each record gives: clone size, D gene, J gene, V gene, CDR3 protein, CDR3 DNA. The D gene is left open where the match is weak. Size values are once, few and many counts, or a class for expanded clones, and some rows have none.

clone_size: NA
d_call: TRBD1
j_call: TRBJ2-7
v_call: TRBV7-8
cdr3_aa: CASTPWDSAYEQYF
cdr3_nt: TGTGCCAGCACACCCTGGGACAGCGCCTACGAGCAGTACTTC

clone_size: few
d_call: TRBD2
j_call: TRBJ2-1
v_call: TRBV29-1
cdr3_aa: CSVDSGSSYNEQFF
cdr3_nt: TGCAGCGTTGATAGCGGGAGCTCCTACAATGAGCAGTTCTTC

clone_size: NA
d_call: TRBD1
j_call: TRBJ2-3
v_call: TRBV7-8
cdr3_aa: CASSIPGQAADTQYF
cdr3_nt: TGTGCCAGCAGCATCCCGGGACAGGCAGCAGATACGCAGTATTTT

clone_size: NA
d_call: TRBD2
j_call: TRBJ2-1
v_call: TRBV7-2
cdr3_aa: CASSLFGLAGGNEQFF
cdr3_nt: TGTGCCAGCAGCCTATTCGGACTAGCGGGTGGCAATGAGCAGTTCTTC

clone_size: NA
d_call: TRBD1
j_call: TRBJ1-2
v_call: TRBV5-8
cdr3_aa: CASSYRGSLGYGYTF
cdr3_nt: TGTGCCAGCAGCTACAGGGGGTCATTGGGCTATGGCTACACCTTC

clone_size: NA
d_call: NA
j_call: TRBJ1-2
v_call: TRBV2
cdr3_aa: CAKSSLLTGDLNYGYTF
cdr3_nt: TGTGCTAAGTCTTCCCTCTTGACAGGTGATTTGAACTATGGCTACACCTTC

clone_size: NA
d_call: NA
j_call: TRBJ1-2
v_call: TRBV2
cdr3_aa: CASSEALGGGYTF
cdr3_nt: TGTGCCAGCAGTGAAGCGCTCGGGGGTGGCTACACCTTC

clone_size: NA
d_call: NA
j_call: TRBJ2-7
v_call: TRBV7-7
cdr3_aa: CASSLGHSYEQYF
cdr3_nt: TGTGCCAGCAGCTTGGGACATTCCTACGAGCAGTACTTC

clone_size: NA
d_call: TRBD1
j_call: TRBJ1-1
v_call: TRBV28
cdr3_aa: CASRPALTGTEAFF
cdr3_nt: TGTGCCAGCAGGCCCGCCTTGACAGGGACTGAAGCTTTCTTT

clone_size: NA
d_call: TRBD2
j_call: TRBJ2-5
v_call: TRBV14
cdr3_aa: CASSQDLRSGSRETQYF
cdr3_nt: TGTGCCAGCAGCCAAGATCTTCGGAGCGGGAGTCGGGAGACCCAGTACTTC

clone_size: few
d_call: NA
j_call: TRBJ2-1
v_call: TRBV5-1
cdr3_aa: CASSLGEGVDEQFF
cdr3_nt: TGCGCCAGCAGCTTAGGGGAGGGGGTGGATGAGCAGTTCTTC

clone_size: NA
d_call: TRBD2
j_call: TRBJ2-3
v_call: TRBV28
cdr3_aa: CASSLRLAGSTDTQYF
cdr3_nt: TGTGCCAGCAGTCTCAGACTAGCGGGGAGCACAGATACGCAGTATTTT

clone_size: NA
d_call: NA
j_call: TRBJ2-7
v_call: TRBV11-3
cdr3_aa: CASSPNGGEQYF
cdr3_nt: TGTGCCAGCAGCCCTAACGGTGGCGAGCAGTACTTC

clone_size: few
d_call: NA
j_call: TRBJ1-1
v_call: TRBV30
cdr3_aa: CAWSVTANTEAFF
cdr3_nt: TGTGCCTGGAGCGTCACAGCGAACACTGAAGCTTTCTTT

clone_size: NA
d_call: NA
j_call: TRBJ2-7
v_call: TRBV2
cdr3_aa: CASSGRYEQYF
cdr3_nt: TGTGCCAGCAGTGGGAGGTACGAGCAGTACTTC

clone_size: NA
d_call: NA
j_call: TRBJ1-1
v_call: TRBV28
cdr3_aa: CASSPSLGGGRTEAFF
cdr3_nt: TGTGCCAGCAGTCCGAGCCTGGGGGGGGGCAGGACTGAAGCTTTCTTT

clone_size: NA
d_call: NA
j_call: TRBJ2-3
v_call: TRBV30
cdr3_aa: CAWSHWRGTDTQYF
cdr3_nt: TGTGCCTGGAGTCATTGGCGGGGCACAGATACGCAGTATTTT

clone_size: few
d_call: TRBD2
j_call: TRBJ2-3
v_call: TRBV6-6
cdr3_aa: CASSQGLAVSTDTQYF
cdr3_nt: TGTGCCAGCAGTCAGGGACTAGCGGTTAGCACAGATACGCAGTATTTT

clone_size: few
d_call: NA
j_call: TRBJ1-4
v_call: TRBV27
cdr3_aa: CASSPGAREKLFF
cdr3_nt: TGTGCCAGCAGTCCAGGGGCGCGTGAAAAACTGTTTTTT

clone_size: NA
d_call: TRBD1
j_call: TRBJ1-1
v_call: TRBV5-1
cdr3_aa: CASSSTGGLGTEAFF
cdr3_nt: TGCGCCAGCAGCTCTACAGGGGGCTTAGGCACTGAAGCTTTCTTT

clone_size: few
d_call: TRBD1
j_call: TRBJ1-3
v_call: TRBV9
cdr3_aa: CASSAQGASGNTIYF
cdr3_nt: TGTGCCAGCAGCGCACAGGGGGCATCGGGAAACACCATATATTTT

clone_size: NA
d_call: NA
j_call: TRBJ1-2
v_call: TRBV30
cdr3_aa: CAWSHSGVADYGYTF
cdr3_nt: TGTGCCTGGAGTCATTCAGGGGTTGCAGACTACGGCTACACCTTC

clone_size: NA
d_call: NA
j_call: TRBJ2-3
v_call: TRBV4-1
cdr3_aa: CASSQEAAVSTDTQYF
cdr3_nt: TGCGCCAGCAGCCAAGAGGCAGCGGTCAGCACAGATACGCAGTATTTT

clone_size: NA
d_call: NA
j_call: TRBJ1-2
v_call: TRBV9
cdr3_aa: CASRRDSNYGYTF
cdr3_nt: TGTGCCAGCAGACGCGACAGTAACTATGGCTACACCTTC

clone_size: few
d_call: NA
j_call: TRBJ2-7
v_call: TRBV19
cdr3_aa: CASRTSRDTYEQYF
cdr3_nt: TGTGCCAGTAGGACCTCCCGGGACACCTACGAGCAGTACTTC

clone_size: NA
d_call: NA
j_call: TRBJ2-7
v_call: TRBV4-3
cdr3_aa: CASSQDTRPLPPYEQYF
cdr3_nt: TGCGCCAGCAGCCAAGATACCAGGCCACTTCCCCCCTACGAGCAGTACTTC

clone_size: NA
d_call: TRBD1
j_call: TRBJ2-5
v_call: TRBV19
cdr3_aa: CASSAPGTGAFEETQYF
cdr3_nt: TGTGCCAGTAGTGCCCCCGGGACAGGGGCCTTTGAAGAGACCCAGTACTTC

clone_size: NA
d_call: NA
j_call: TRBJ2-5
v_call: TRBV7-8
cdr3_aa: CASTLGVGETQYF
cdr3_nt: TGTGCCAGCACATTAGGGGTGGGGGAGACCCAGTACTTC

clone_size: NA
d_call: TRBD2
j_call: TRBJ2-7
v_call: TRBV7-9
cdr3_aa: CASSSQGLADPVEQYF
cdr3_nt: TGTGCCAGCAGCTCGCAGGGACTAGCGGACCCAGTGGAGCAGTACTTC

clone_size: NA
d_call: TRBD1
j_call: TRBJ2-7
v_call: TRBV28
cdr3_aa: CASSPGTEHSYEQYF
cdr3_nt: TGTGCCAGCAGTCCCGGGACAGAGCATTCCTACGAGCAGTACTTC

clone_size: NA
d_call: TRBD1
j_call: TRBJ2-7
v_call: TRBV7-9
cdr3_aa: CASSLRSQGDEQYF
cdr3_nt: TGTGCCAGCAGTTTACGAAGCCAGGGGGACGAGCAGTACTTC

clone_size: NA
d_call: TRBD2
j_call: TRBJ2-3
v_call: TRBV9
cdr3_aa: CASSVGLAGSSDTQYF
cdr3_nt: TGTGCCAGCAGCGTTGGACTAGCGGGATCATCAGATACGCAGTATTTT